This TCR beta chain was recovered during a study of PD-1 blockade in mismatch repair-deficient tumors. Across the whole study: Patients had 12 mismatch repair-deficient cancer types, all previously treated and progressing.

Germline CDR1 reads MDHEN; CDR2 reads SYDVKM. This CDR3 contains 16 residues. V gave up 3 bases and J gave up 0 bases; unmatched junction bases: 6. General observations from the study: After pembrolizumab, tumor-resident clones rose rapidly, then generally contracted before radiologic responses.

The table came from immunoSEQ multiplex PCR; TCRdb's copy has only in-frame clones and leaves some out. The sample lists some 21,000 clones, roughly four fifths occurring once. Every patient had mismatch repair deficiency by PCR or immunohistochemistry. TCRs were sequenced from a few patients responding to pembrolizumab. Note on this clone: Its antigen is unidentified.

This sequence joins TRBV28 and TRBJ2-3; 7 bases agree with TRBD1. This receptor was obtained from an adult with mismatch repair-deficient cancer. Source: PBMCs, taken 52 weeks after starting pembrolizumab. CDR3 protein: CASSFTGRGSTDTQYF. In DNA form, the CDR3 reads TGTGCCAGCAGTTTTACCGGCAGGGGGAGCACAGATACGCAGTATTTT.